One sample yielded the 30 T cell receptor beta chains listed below, sequenced in a study of blood T cell repertoires in COVID-19. Using immunoSEQ multiplex PCR, the repertoire was profiled, and TCRdb retains in-frame clones only, with some absent. Of approximately 170,000 clones detected, over 90% appear once; the ten largest clones hold less than 2%. Input material: peripheral blood. The receptors shown here come from a woman aged 55 to 70 with COVID-19, enrolled during active disease.

The chain couples TRBV7-8 to TRBJ2-7; 7 bases align to TRBD1. This CDR3 region has 18 residues. Germline V gene lookup returns CDR1 SGHVS and CDR2 FQNEAQ. Losses at the gene ends were 0 bases for V and 2 bases for J; bases not matched to a gene: 13. Here the CDR3 DNA reads TGTGCCAGCAGCTTAGCGCGAATCCGGGACAGTTCTACCTACGAGCAGTACTTC. This sequence encodes CASSLARIRDSSTYEQYF.

The DNA of the CDR3 is TGTGCCAGCAGCCGGGACAGAGGTTCACCCCTCCACTTT. Amino acids: CASSRDRGSPLHF. The V gene is TRBV7-9, the J gene TRBJ1-6; 7 bases match TRBD1. This CDR3 has 13 residues. Germline V CDR1 and CDR2: SEHNR, FQNEAQ (reference sequence). J was trimmed by 9 bases and V by 5 bases; bases with no gene match: 4.

The CDR3 DNA is TGCGCCAGCAGCCGTCGGCAGACACGAAACATTCAGTACTTC. This sequence encodes CASSRRQTRNIQYF. This chain links TRBV4-3 with TRBJ2-4, with D hard to call. Germline V gene data show CDR1 as LGHNA and CDR2 as YSLEER. V lost 4 bases and J lost 6, with 13 bases in between. This CDR3 has 14 amino acids.

The rearrangement joins TRBV2 to TRBJ1-5; D remains unclear. Trimming pared 6 bases from V and 7 bases from J, leaving 16 bases between. This CDR3 comprises 14 residues. Germline loops: CDR1 SNHLY, CDR2 FYNNEI. CDR3 in DNA: TGTGCCAGCAGCCCGTCAGGCCGGTTGCAGCCCCAGCATTTT. Its protein product is CASSPSGRLQPQHF.

The chain couples TRBV4-2 to TRBJ1-3; D not certain. The CDR3 extends over 15 amino acids. V lost 0 bases, J lost 7 bases, and 13 bases lay in between. Germline assignment: CDR1 LGHNA and CDR2 YNFKEQ. In DNA form, the CDR3 reads TGTGCCAGCAGCCAAGACCTTTTGGAGGTGAACACCATATATTTT. Protein sequence: CASSQDLLEVNTIYF.

The chain recombines TRBV15 with TRBJ2-2, with D uncertain. This CDR3 spans 14 amino acids. V dropped 3 bases and J dropped 3 bases, with 8 bases sitting between them. The germline CDR1 and CDR2 sequences are LNHNV and YYDKDF (reference sequence). The CDR3 coding sequence is TGTGCCACCAGCAGTTACCAGGACACCGGGGAGCTGTTTTTT. Translation gives CATSSYQDTGELFF.

The V gene is TRBV7-2, the J gene TRBJ2-7; weak D call: TRBD2 (6 bases). CDR1 SGHTA and CDR2 FQGNSA come from the germline V gene. The CDR3 length is 15 residues. The V end was cut by 5 bases, the J end by 3 bases, with 17 bases between. DNA for the CDR3: TGTGCCAGCAGCCCCAGTGGTCTAGCGAACTACGAGCAGTACTTC. Translating it yields CASSPSGLANYEQYF. Looking up the rest from reference TRBV7-2 and TRBJ2-7 gives the full variable domain: GAGVSQSPSNKVTEKGKDVELRCDPISGHTALYWYRQSLGQGLEFLIYFQGNSAPDKSGLPSDRFSAERTGGSVSTLTIQRTQQEDSAVYLCASSPSGLANYEQYFGPGTRLTVT.

The CDR3 nucleotides are TGTGCCAGCAGTTGGACAGGGAGGAACACTGAAGCTTTCTTT. Amino acid sequence: CASSWTGRNTEAFF. The chain recombines TRBV27 with TRBJ1-1; TRBD1 agrees at 8 bases. This CDR3 has 14 amino acids. J gave up 1 base and V 4 bases, and 2 bases lay outside the gene matches. The germline gives CDR1 MNHEY, CDR2 SMNVEV (reference sequence).

The V call is TRBV5-1, the J call TRBJ1-1, with TRBD1 matching 7 bases. After removal of 3 bases from V and 10 bases from J, the junction contained 12 bases not matched to a gene. This CDR3 is built from 14 residues. Germline assignment: CDR1 SGHRS and CDR2 YFSETQ. Written as DNA, the CDR3 is TGCGCCAGCAGCTCTGGGACAGCGAGCTGGGGAGCTTTCTTT. Protein: CASSSGTASWGAFF.

The chain recombines TRBV18 with TRBJ1-3; TRBD1 matches at 7 bases. Trimming took 4 bases from V and 5 from J; bases not matched to a gene: 8. Per the germline V gene, CDR1 is KGHSH and CDR2 is LQKENI. The CDR3 is 15 residues long. Here the CDR3 reads CASSQPTGSRNTIYF. DNA for the CDR3: TGTGCCAGCTCACAACCGACAGGGTCTCGAAACACCATATATTTT.

The chain carries TRBV7-2 and TRBJ2-3; TRBD2 agrees at 11 bases. This CDR3 has 16 residues. Trimming at V came to 2 bases and at J to 5 bases, leaving 6 bases not matched to a gene. Germline values: CDR1 SGHTA, CDR2 FQGNSA. In DNA, the CDR3 is TGTGCCAGCAGCTTAAGACTAGCGGGGCCTGGAGATACGCAGTATTTT. As protein: CASSLRLAGPGDTQYF.

The rearrangement joins TRBV5-4 to TRBJ1-1; 8 bases map to TRBD1. J gave up 7 bases and V 0 bases, and 8 bases lay outside the gene matches. The CDR3 covers 15 residues. CDR1 and CDR2 from the germline V gene are SGHNT and YYREEE (reference sequence). The DNA of the CDR3 is TGTGCCAGCAGCTTGGCCGGACAGGGCGGCGGTGAAGCTTTCTTT. It encodes CASSLAGQGGGEAFF.

The chain joins TRBV19 to TRBJ2-5; 8 bases agree with TRBD2. In germline, CDR1 is LNHDA, CDR2 SQIVND (reference sequence). The J segment lost 4 bases and the V segment lost 7 bases, leaving 11 bases of the junction unmatched. CDR3 length: 15 amino acids. CDR3 sequence (DNA): TGTGCCAGTACGACGACCGTTAGCGGGGTAGAGACCCAGTACTTC. Encoded protein: CASTTTVSGVETQYF.

The V call is TRBV4-2, the J call TRBJ1-3, with 8 bases lining up with TRBD1. V lost 0 bases and J lost 1; bases outside the gene matches: 5. In germline, CDR1 is LGHNA, CDR2 YNFKEQ. The CDR3 runs to 17 residues. The chain's CDR3 is CASSQDVHRGSGNTIYF. CDR3 nucleotides: TGTGCCAGCAGCCAAGACGTTCACAGGGGGTCTGGAAACACCATATATTTT.

The chain recombines TRBV7-2 with TRBJ1-5, with 9 bases lining up with TRBD1. The V segment lost 6 bases and the J segment 7 bases; nucleotides outside the gene matches: 10. Germline assignment: CDR1 SGHTA and CDR2 FQGNSA. This CDR3 comprises 15 residues. The CDR3 reads CASRPGQGSIQPQHF. CDR3 bases: TGTGCCAGCAGACCCGGACAGGGGTCCATCCAGCCCCAGCATTTT. Full variable domain (missing parts from reference TRBV7-2 and TRBJ1-5): GAGVSQSPSNKVTEKGKDVELRCDPISGHTALYWYRQSLGQGLEFLIYFQGNSAPDKSGLPSDRFSAERTGGSVSTLTIQRTQQEDSAVYLCASRPGQGSIQPQHFGDGTRLSIL.

This clone was observed a handful of times. This chain uses TRBV6-1 with TRBJ2-1, with 8 bases fitting TRBD1. V trimming: 2 bases; J trimming: 3 bases; junction bases outside the gene matches: 6. The V gene's germline CDR1 is MNHNS and CDR2 SASEGT. The CDR3 covers 16 residues. CDR3 nucleotides: TGTGCCAGCAGTGAATTTGGGACAGGCCTCTACAATGAGCAGTTCTTC. This sequence encodes CASSEFGTGLYNEQFF.

This chain links TRBV27 with TRBJ1-2; D possibly corresponds to TRBD1 (6 bases). V lost 5 bases, J lost 1 base, and 17 bases lay in between. Germline V CDR1 and CDR2: MNHEY, SMNVEV (reference sequence). This CDR3 is built from 16 residues. CDR3 DNA sequence: TGTGCCAGCAGTGCTACAGGGCGGGGGTTTAACTATGGCTACACCTTC. Amino acids: CASSATGRGFNYGYTF.

The chain couples TRBV4-3 to TRBJ2-2; 7 nucleotides agree with TRBD1. Germline CDR1 and CDR2: LGHNA and YSLEER. J lost 5 bases, V lost 0 bases, and 3 bases had no gene match. This CDR3 has 15 residues. CDR3 coding DNA: TGCGCCAGCAGCCAAGATACAGGGGATACCGGGGAGCTGTTTTTT. The encoded protein is CASSQDTGDTGELFF.

This rearrangement joins TRBV5-5 to TRBJ1-6; D is undetermined. CDR3 size: 19 residues. Trimming removed 3 bases at V and 3 bases at J, with 22 bases between. Per germline, CDR1 SGHKS and CDR2 YYEKEE (reference sequence). The CDR3: CASSSTQAPPKSYNSPLHF. The CDR3 DNA sequence: TGTGCCAGCAGCTCGACCCAGGCCCCCCCAAAGAGCTATAATTCACCCCTCCACTTT.

The rearrangement uses TRBV7-9 and TRBJ2-1, with TRBD1 matching 7 bases. Germline V gene data show CDR1 as SEHNR and CDR2 as FQNEAQ (reference sequence). The CDR3 covers 14 residues. Unmatched junction bases numbered 4, after V lost 5 bases and J lost 3 bases. Here the CDR3 DNA reads TGTGCCAGCAGCCAGGGACAGTACTACAATGAGCAGTTCTTC. It specifies CASSQGQYYNEQFF.

The CDR3 sequence is CASSLFTGGTGELFF. The CDR3 bases are TGCGCCAGCAGCTTGTTCACAGGGGGCACCGGGGAGCTGTTTTTT. V and J are TRBV5-1 and TRBJ2-2; 8 positions agree with TRBD1. The CDR3 has 15 amino acids. V trimming: 1 base; J trimming: 4 bases; junction bases outside the gene matches: 3. The germline gives CDR1 SGHRS, CDR2 YFSETQ.

The chain recombines TRBV11-1 with TRBJ2-7; 11 bases agree with TRBD1. Losses at the gene ends were 1 base for V and 7 bases for J; bases not matched to a gene: 6. Germline CDR1 and CDR2: SGHAT and FQDESV (reference sequence). The CDR3 is made up of 15 amino acids. The CDR3: CASSLEDRGPREQYF. CDR3 DNA: TGTGCCAGCAGCTTAGAGGACAGGGGGCCTAGGGAGCAGTACTTC.

The CDR3, as DNA: TGTGCCAGCATCGAAGACATTTCCGAGACCCAGTACTTC. Protein: CASIEDISETQYF. The chain uses TRBV7-2 and TRBJ2-5; no clear D. Germline V gene sequence: CDR1 SGHTA, CDR2 FQGNSA. This CDR3 has 13 residues. V was clipped by 7 bases and J by 5 bases, with 14 bases between them.

This rearrangement joins TRBV10-3 to TRBJ2-2; D perhaps matches TRBD1 (5 bases). The germline V gene has CDR1 ENHRY and CDR2 SYGVKD. This CDR3 contains 15 residues. The V gene lost 0 bases and the J gene lost 1 base, with 6 bases spanning the gap. DNA for the CDR3: TGTGCCATCAGTGAGTCGGGGCAGAACACCGGGGAGCTGTTTTTT. Translating gives CAISESGQNTGELFF.

This rearrangement joins TRBV28 to TRBJ1-6, with D possibly being TRBD1 (5 bases). The V gene's germline CDR1 is MDHEN and CDR2 SYDVKM. The ends were cut back, 6 bases at V and 2 bases at J, with 20 bases in the middle. The CDR3 has 18 residues. In DNA, the CDR3 is TGTGCCAGCAGAGAGGCGGGACGGGTACTGACCTATAATTCACCCCTCCACTTT. Its translation is CASREAGRVLTYNSPLHF.

The chain carries TRBV9 and TRBJ1-1, with unresolved D. V was clipped by 0 bases and J by 1 base, with 4 bases between them. Germline CDR1 SGDLS, CDR2 YYNGEE. The CDR3 covers 13 residues. CDR3 DNA: TGTGCCAGCAGCGTAGTCCAGAACACTGAAGCTTTCTTT. It codes for CASSVVQNTEAFF. The full variable domain, rest sourced from reference TRBV9 and TRBJ1-1, is DSGVTQTPKHLITATGQRVTLRCSPRSGDLSVYWYQQSLDQGLQFLIQYYNGEERAKGNILERFSAQQFPDLHSELNLSSLELGDSALYFCASSVVQNTEAFFGQGTRLTVV.

This rearrangement joins TRBV2 to TRBJ1-5; no firm D call. The germline gives CDR1 SNHLY, CDR2 FYNNEI. The V gene lost 1 base and the J gene lost 7 bases, with 11 bases spanning the gap. CDR3 size: 14 residues. Written as DNA, the CDR3 is TGTGCCAGCAGTGAAGATGTGGGCAGGCAGCCCCAGCATTTT. It translates to CASSEDVGRQPQHF. The complete variable domain, with remaining parts taken from reference TRBV2 and TRBJ1-5, reads EPEVTQTPSHQVTQMGQEVILRCVPISNHLYFYWYRQILGQKVEFLVSFYNNEISEKSEIFDDQFSVERPDGSNFTLKIRSTKLEDSAMYFCASSEDVGRQPQHFGDGTRLSIL.

This clone came up once. V is TRBV2 and J is TRBJ1-1; 7 bases line up with TRBD1. The CDR3 runs to 14 residues. CDR1 SNHLY and CDR2 FYNNEI come from the germline V gene. V was pared by 3 bases and J by 4 bases, with 5 bases of the junction left unmatched. The CDR3 sequence: CASSERGLGTEAFF. Here the CDR3 DNA reads TGTGCCAGCAGTGAGAGGGGGCTGGGCACTGAAGCTTTCTTT.

The chain uses TRBV19 and TRBJ2-7; 7 bases align to TRBD1. Germline assignment: CDR1 LNHDA and CDR2 SQIVND (reference sequence). The CDR3 length is 14 residues. The V and J ends lost 3 bases and 3 bases, in that order; junction bases with no gene match: 5. CDR3 in amino acids: CASSISGQYYEQYF. In DNA form, the CDR3 reads TGTGCCAGTAGTATCTCGGGACAGTACTACGAGCAGTACTTC.

The rearrangement joins TRBV9 to TRBJ2-5; maybe TRBD2 (5 bases). This CDR3 contains 12 residues. The germline V gene encodes CDR1 SGDLS and CDR2 YYNGEE. Trimming removed 3 bases at V and 7 bases at J, with 10 bases between. The CDR3 DNA sequence: TGTGCCAGCAGCGCGGACTGGGGGACCCAGTACTTC. Amino acid sequence: CASSADWGTQYF.